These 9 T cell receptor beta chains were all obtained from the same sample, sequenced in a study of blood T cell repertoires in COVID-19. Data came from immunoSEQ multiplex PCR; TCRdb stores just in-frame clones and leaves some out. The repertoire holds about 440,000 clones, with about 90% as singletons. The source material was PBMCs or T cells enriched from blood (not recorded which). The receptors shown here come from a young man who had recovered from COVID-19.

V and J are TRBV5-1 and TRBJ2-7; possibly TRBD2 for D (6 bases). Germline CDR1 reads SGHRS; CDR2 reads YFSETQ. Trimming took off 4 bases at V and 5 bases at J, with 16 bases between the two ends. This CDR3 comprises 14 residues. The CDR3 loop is CASSPIVGGNEQYF. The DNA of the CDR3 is TGCGCCAGCAGCCCGATAGTAGGAGGGAACGAGCAGTACTTC.

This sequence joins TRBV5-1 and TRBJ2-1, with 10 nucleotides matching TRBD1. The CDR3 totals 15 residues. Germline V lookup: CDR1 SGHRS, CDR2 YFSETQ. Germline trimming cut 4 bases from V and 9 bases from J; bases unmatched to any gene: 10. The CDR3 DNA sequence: TGCGCCAGCAGCCCGGGAAGACAGGGGGCGTCTGAGCAGTTCTTC. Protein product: CASSPGRQGASEQFF.

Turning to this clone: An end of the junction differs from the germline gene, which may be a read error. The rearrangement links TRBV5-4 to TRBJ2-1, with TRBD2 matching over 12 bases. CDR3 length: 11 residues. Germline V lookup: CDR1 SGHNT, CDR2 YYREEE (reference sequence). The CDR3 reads CALAGGNEQFF. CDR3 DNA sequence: TGCGCACTAGCGGGAGGCAATGAGCAGTTCTTC.

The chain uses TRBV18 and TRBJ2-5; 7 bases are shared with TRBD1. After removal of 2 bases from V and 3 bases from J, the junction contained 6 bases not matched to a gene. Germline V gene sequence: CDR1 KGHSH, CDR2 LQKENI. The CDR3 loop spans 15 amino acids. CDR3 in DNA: TGTGCCAGCTCACCAGAAGACAGGGTGGAAGAGACCCAGTACTTC. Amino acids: CASSPEDRVEETQYF.

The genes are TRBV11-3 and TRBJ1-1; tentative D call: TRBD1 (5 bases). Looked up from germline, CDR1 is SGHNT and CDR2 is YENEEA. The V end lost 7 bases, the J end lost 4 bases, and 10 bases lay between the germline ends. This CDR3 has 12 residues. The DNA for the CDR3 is TGTGCCAGCACCCGACAGACCACTGAAGCTTTCTTT. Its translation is CASTRQTTEAFF.

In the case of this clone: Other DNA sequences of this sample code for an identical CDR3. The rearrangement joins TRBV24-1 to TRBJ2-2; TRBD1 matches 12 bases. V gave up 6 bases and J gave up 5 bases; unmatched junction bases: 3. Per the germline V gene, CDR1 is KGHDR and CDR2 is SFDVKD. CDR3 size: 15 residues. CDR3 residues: CATSRGQGATGELFF. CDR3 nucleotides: TGTGCCACCAGTAGGGGACAGGGGGCTACCGGGGAGCTGTTTTTT.

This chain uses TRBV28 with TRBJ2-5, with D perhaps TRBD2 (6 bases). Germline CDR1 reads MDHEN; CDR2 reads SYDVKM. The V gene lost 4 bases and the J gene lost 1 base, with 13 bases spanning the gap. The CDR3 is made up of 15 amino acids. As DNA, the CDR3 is TGTGCCAGCAGTTCACGAGGAGGGCCCCAAGAGACCCAGTACTTC. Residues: CASSSRGGPQETQYF.

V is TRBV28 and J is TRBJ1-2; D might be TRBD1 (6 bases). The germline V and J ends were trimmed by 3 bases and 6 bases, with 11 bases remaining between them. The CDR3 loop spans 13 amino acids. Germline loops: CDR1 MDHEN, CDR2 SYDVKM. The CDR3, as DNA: TGTGCCAGCAGTTTCCCGGACAGCAATGGCTACACCTTC. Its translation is CASSFPDSNGYTF.

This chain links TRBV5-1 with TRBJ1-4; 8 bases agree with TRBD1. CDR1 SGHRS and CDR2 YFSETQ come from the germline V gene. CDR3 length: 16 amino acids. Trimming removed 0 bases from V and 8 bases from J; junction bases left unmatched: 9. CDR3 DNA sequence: TGCGCCAGCAGCTTGGCCAACCAGGGGGCAGGGGAAAAACTGTTTTTT. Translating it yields CASSLANQGAGEKLFF. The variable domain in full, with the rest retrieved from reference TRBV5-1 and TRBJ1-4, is KAGVTQTPRYLIKTRGQQVTLSCSPISGHRSVSWYQQTPGQGLQFLFEYFSETQRNKGNFPGRFSGRQFSNSRSEMNVSTLELGDSALYLCASSLANQGAGEKLFFGSGTQLSVL.